The text below deals with one TCR beta chain. The antigen is unknown. Other DNA sequences from this sample encode an identical CDR3 as well. Germline assignment: CDR1 SQVTM and CDR2 ANQGSEA. The CDR3 totals 14 residues. The ends were cut back, 5 bases at V and 10 bases at J, with 24 bases in the middle. This entry is derived from a study of shared clonotypes between healthy human individuals. TCRdb's copy holds only in-frame clones and misses some; the assay was immunoSEQ multiplex PCR. The table has millions of clones, approximately 94% seen once. Cells designated naive CD8 were CD45RO-negative and were positively selected for CCR7, with terminally differentiated effector memory CD45RA+ cells excluded. Regarding the study as a whole: Sharing across four donors was highest in naive CD4 (around 5%) and lowest in memory CD8 (around 0.4%). Owing to a small donor count, the genetic and exposure-history diversity represented was limited. A reduction in generation probabilities was seen for non-shared clonotypes relative to those shared by all four donors.

The gene calls are TRBV29-1 and TRBJ2-7; the D is unclear. This receptor was taken from a man younger than 35 in good health. Sequenced input: naive CD8+ T cells sorted from blood. The CDR3: CSVILTPSSGEQYF. CDR3 DNA sequence: TGCAGCGTTATCCTGACCCCGTCCTCCGGCGAACAGTACTTC.